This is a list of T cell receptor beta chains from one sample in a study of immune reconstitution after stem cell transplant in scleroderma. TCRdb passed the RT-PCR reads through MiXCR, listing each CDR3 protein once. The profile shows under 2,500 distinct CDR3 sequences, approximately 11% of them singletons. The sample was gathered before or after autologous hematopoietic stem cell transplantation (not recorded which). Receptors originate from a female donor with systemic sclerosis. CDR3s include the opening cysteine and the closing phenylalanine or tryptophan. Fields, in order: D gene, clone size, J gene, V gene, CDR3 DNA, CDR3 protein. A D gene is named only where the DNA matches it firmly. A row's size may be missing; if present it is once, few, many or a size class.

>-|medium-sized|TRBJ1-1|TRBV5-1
TGCGCCAGCAGCTTGGCAGGGCGGAACACTGAAGCTTTCTTT
CASSLAGRNTEAFF
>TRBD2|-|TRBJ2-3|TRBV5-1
TGTGCCAGCAGCTTGATTTACCTAGCGGGTAGCACAGATACGCAGTATTTT
CASSLIYLAGSTDTQYF
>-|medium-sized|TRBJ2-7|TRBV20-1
TGCAGTGCTAGAGATCCTTTCGGGGGCGGACTTGAGCAGTACTTC
CSARDPFGGGLEQYF
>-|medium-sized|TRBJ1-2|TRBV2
TGTGCCAGCAGTGTGGGGGACTATGGCTACACCTTC
CASSVGDYGYTF
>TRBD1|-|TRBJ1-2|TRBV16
TGTGCCAGCAGCCAGCCCCGGGACAGGGATGGCTACACCTTC
CASSQPRDRDGYTF
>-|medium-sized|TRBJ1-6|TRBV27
TGTGCCAGCATCCCGCAGGCCTACTATAATTCACCCCTCCACTTT
CASIPQAYYNSPLHF
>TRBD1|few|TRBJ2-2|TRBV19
TGTGCCAGTAGTTCAACAGGGGCCGGGGAGCTGTTTTTT
CASSSTGAGELFF
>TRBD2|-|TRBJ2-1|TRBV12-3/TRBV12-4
TGTGCCAGCAGTTTAGGAGCGGGGGCCAATGAGCAGTTCTTC
CASSLGAGANEQFF
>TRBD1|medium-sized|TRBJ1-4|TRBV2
TGTGCCAGCAGTGAAACCCCGTCAGGGGGGAATGAAAAACTGTTTTTT
CASSETPSGGNEKLFF
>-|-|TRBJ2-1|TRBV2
TGTGCCAGCAGTGAAGGGGTAGCACAGTTCTTC
CASSEGVAQFF
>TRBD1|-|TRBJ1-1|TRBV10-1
TGCGCCAGCAGTCGGGACAGGGTGACTGAAGCTTTCTTT
CASSRDRVTEAFF
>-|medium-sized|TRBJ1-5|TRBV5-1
TGCGCCAGCAGCTTGGGGGCAGGACAGTCCAATCAGCCCCAGCATTTT
CASSLGAGQSNQPQHF
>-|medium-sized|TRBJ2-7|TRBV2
TGTGCCAGCACCTTGGGACCAGGCTACGAGCAGTACTTC
CASTLGPGYEQYF
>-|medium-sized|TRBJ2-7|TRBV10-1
TGCGCCAGCAGTGAGTCGATAGGGGAACCCTACGAGCAGTACTTC
CASSESIGEPYEQYF
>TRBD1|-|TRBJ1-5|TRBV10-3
TGTGCCATCAGTGACGAAAGGACGAGGGACAGGGGGCATAGCAATCAGCCCCAGCATTTT
CAISDERTRDRGHSNQPQHF
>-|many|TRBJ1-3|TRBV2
TGTGCCAGCAGTGGGTCACCAGACTCTGGAAACACCATATATTTT
CASSGSPDSGNTIYF
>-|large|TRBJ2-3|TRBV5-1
TGCGCCAGCAGCTTGGAACCCAGCACAGATACGCAGTATTTT
CASSLEPSTDTQYF
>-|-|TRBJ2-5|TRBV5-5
TGTGCCAGCAGGGGGGGTCAAGAGACCCAGTACTTC
CASRGGQETQYF
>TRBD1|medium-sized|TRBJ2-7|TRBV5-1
TGCGCCAGCAGCGCCGGGACAGGATCCTACGAGCAGTACTTC
CASSAGTGSYEQYF
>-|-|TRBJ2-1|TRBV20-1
TGCAGTGCTAGTCCGGCTAGCTTGTCCGATGAGCAGTTCTTC
CSASPASLSDEQFF
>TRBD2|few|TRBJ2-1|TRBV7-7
TGTGCTAGCAGCGAGAGCGGGGGGGCCCGTGAGCAGTTCTTC
CASSESGGAREQFF
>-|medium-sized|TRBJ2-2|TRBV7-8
TGTGCCAGCAGCTTAGCGGGGGCCCTCGACACCGGGGAGCTGTTTTTT
CASSLAGALDTGELFF
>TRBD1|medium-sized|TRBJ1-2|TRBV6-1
TGTGCCAGCAGCGGACAGGGGTATGGCTACACCTTC
CASSGQGYGYTF
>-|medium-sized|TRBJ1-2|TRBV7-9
TGTGCCAGCAGCCCCCAAGGGGTCGGAAACTATGGCTACACCTTC
CASSPQGVGNYGYTF
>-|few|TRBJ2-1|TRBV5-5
TGTGCCAGCAGCTTGGCCAATGAGCAGTTCTTC
CASSLANEQFF
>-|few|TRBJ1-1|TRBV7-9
TGTGCCAGCACGGCCTTCAAGAGGAACACTGAAGCTTTCTTT
CASTAFKRNTEAFF
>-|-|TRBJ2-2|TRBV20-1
TGCAGTGCTATCCTAGTGGCGAACACCGGGGAGCTGTTTTTT
CSAILVANTGELFF
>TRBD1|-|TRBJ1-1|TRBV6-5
TGTGCCAGCAGGACAGGGTCGGCCGGGAACACTGAAGCTTTCTTT
CASRTGSAGNTEAFF
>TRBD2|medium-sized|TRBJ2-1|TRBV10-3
TGTGCCATCAGTGGTCAGCGGGGGCCTTGGGATGAGCAGTTCTTC
CAISGQRGPWDEQFF
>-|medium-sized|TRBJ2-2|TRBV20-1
TGCAGTGCTAGAGGCCTCAGGGGCACCGGGGAGCTGTTTTTT
CSARGLRGTGELFF
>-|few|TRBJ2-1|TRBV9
TGTGCCAGCAGCATTCTAGGTTCCGCCGCCAATGAGCAGTTCTTC
CASSILGSAANEQFF
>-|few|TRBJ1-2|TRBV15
TGTGCCACCAGCAGAGATCTAGGGGGTCAGGGCTACACCTTC
CATSRDLGGQGYTF
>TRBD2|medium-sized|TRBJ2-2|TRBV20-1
TGCAGTGCTAGAGATTCCGGGACTAGCGGGACCGGGGAGCTGTTTTTT
CSARDSGTSGTGELFF
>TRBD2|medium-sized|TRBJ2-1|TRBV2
TGTGCCAGCAGCCTCCGTCGGGAGGACTACAATGAGCAGTTCTTC
CASSLRREDYNEQFF
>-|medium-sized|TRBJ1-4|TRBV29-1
TGCAGCGTTGAGACGGATGAAAAACTGTTTTTT
CSVETDEKLFF
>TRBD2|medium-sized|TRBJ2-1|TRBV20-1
TGCAGTGCTCCCCACGTGGCGGGGGGATACAATGAGCAGTTCTTC
CSAPHVAGGYNEQFF
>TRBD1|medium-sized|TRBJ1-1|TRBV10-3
TGTGCCATCAGGGGACAGGGGGCAGGGACTGAAGCTTTCTTT
CAIRGQGAGTEAFF
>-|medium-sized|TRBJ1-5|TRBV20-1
TGCAGTGCTAGAGATTTCGGGTTACCCAATCAGCCCCAGCATTTT
CSARDFGLPNQPQHF
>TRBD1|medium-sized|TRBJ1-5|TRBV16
TGTGCCAGCAGCCAAGACAGGGGGAGCAATCAGCCCCAGCATTTT
CASSQDRGSNQPQHF
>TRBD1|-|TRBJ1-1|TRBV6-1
TGTGCCAGCAGGACAGGGGCGGCGAACACTGAAGCTTTCTTT
CASRTGAANTEAFF
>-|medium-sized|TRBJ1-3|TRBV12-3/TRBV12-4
TGTGCCAGCAGTTTAGGGCAGGGAGGTGGAAACACCATATATTTT
CASSLGQGGGNTIYF
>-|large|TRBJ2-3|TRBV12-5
TGTGCTAGTGGTTTGGGGGGGCTTCCCACAGATACGCAGTATTTT
CASGLGGLPTDTQYF
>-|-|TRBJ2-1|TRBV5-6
TGTGCCAGCAGCTTGGCACTGAGGTCCTACAATGAGCAGTTCTTC
CASSLALRSYNEQFF
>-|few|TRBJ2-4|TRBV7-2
TGTGCCAGCAGCTTAAGTAAGGGTCGGGCCAAAAACATTCAGTACTTC
CASSLSKGRAKNIQYF
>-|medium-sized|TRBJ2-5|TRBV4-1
TGCGCCAGCAGCCAACTTAGCGGCCCCAAAGAGACCCAGTACTTC
CASSQLSGPKETQYF
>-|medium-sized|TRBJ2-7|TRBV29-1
TGCAGCGATAATAGGCAGTACTTC
CSDNRQYF
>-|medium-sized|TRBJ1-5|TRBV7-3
TGTGCCAGCAGCTCTAGGGGAGAGAGTGGCAATCAGCCCCAGCATTTT
CASSSRGESGNQPQHF
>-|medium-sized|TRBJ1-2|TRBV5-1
TGCGCCAGCACCCCACTACCGACTAACTATGGCTACACCTTC
CASTPLPTNYGYTF
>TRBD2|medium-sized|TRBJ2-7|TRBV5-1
TGCGCCAGCAGCTTGGAGACCTTAGCGGGGGCCAGCTACGAGCAGTACTTC
CASSLETLAGASYEQYF
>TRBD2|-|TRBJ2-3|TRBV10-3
TGTGCCATCAAGACTAGCGGGGGGAGCACAGATACGCAGTATTTT
CAIKTSGGSTDTQYF
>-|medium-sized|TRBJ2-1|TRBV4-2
TGTGCCAGCAGCCAAGATCGACAGACAAATGAGCAGTTCTTC
CASSQDRQTNEQFF
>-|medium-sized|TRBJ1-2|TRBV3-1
TGTGCCAGCAGCCCCTACCGGGCAGAAAAAAGGAACTATGGCTACACCTTC
CASSPYRAEKRNYGYTF
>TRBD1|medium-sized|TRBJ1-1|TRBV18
TGTGCCAGCTCACCACGGGTCGAGGGGGCGAACACTGAAGCTTTCTTT
CASSPRVEGANTEAFF
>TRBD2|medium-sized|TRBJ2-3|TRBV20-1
TGCAGTGCTAGAGATCAGGGGCGGGGGGCAGATACGCAGTATTTT
CSARDQGRGADTQYF
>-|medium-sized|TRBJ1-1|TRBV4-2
TGTGCCAGCAGCCAGGAATATCGACAGGCGGGAGAAGCTTTCTTT
CASSQEYRQAGEAFF
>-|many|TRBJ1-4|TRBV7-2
TGTGCCAGCAGCTCCCGGGGGGCTAATGAAAAACTGTTTTTT
CASSSRGANEKLFF
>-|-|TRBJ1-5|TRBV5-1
TGCGCCAGCAGCGCGGACGGAGATAGCAATCAGCCCCAGCATTTT
CASSADGDSNQPQHF
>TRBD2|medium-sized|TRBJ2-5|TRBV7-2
TGTGCCAGCAGCTTAGAGCCCGCGACTAGCGGGGGTCGGGAGACCCAGTACTTC
CASSLEPATSGGRETQYF
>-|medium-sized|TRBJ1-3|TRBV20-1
TGCAGTGCCGACGCCACAGGGGGAAACACCATATATTTT
CSADATGGNTIYF
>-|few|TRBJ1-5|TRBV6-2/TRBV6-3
TGTGCCAGCAGTTACTCGTTAAACCAGGGGACTAACAATCAGCCCCAGCATTTT
CASSYSLNQGTNNQPQHF